This T cell receptor (beta chain) was sequenced during a study of radiotherapy plus CTLA-4 blockade in lung cancer. The CDR3 length is 15 residues. Deletions cut 3 bases from V and 0 bases from J, with 8 bases between. CDR1 LNHDA and CDR2 SQIVND come from the germline V gene (reference sequence). Sequenced by immunoSEQ multiplex PCR; TCRdb stores in-frame clones only, minus some. The data contain 90,000 or so clones, about four fifths of them singletons. Those patients who had chemo-refractory metastatic non-small-cell lung cancer were given focal radiation along with CTLA-4 blockade through ipilimumab.

This chain joins TRBV19 and TRBJ2-2; D may correspond to TRBD1 or TRBD2 (5 bases each). The source of this sequence is a human donor with non-small cell lung cancer who had stable disease on radiotherapy plus ipilimumab. This material consisted of peripheral blood, taken from a patient treated with radiotherapy plus ipilimumab. The DNA of the CDR3 is TGTGCCAGTAGTATCGGGGCAACGAACACCGGGGAGCTGTTTTTT. It is translated as CASSIGATNTGELFF.